This is a list of T cell receptor beta chains from one sample in a study of blood T cell repertoires in COVID-19. Assay: immunoSEQ multiplex PCR; the TCRdb copy retains only in-frame clones and omits some. Of more than 85,000 clones in the sample, over 70% were seen once. Sequences were obtained from peripheral blood. The receptors were sampled from a woman in her forties or fifties with acute or convalescent COVID-19. Each CDR3 is given with its conserved first and last residue. The order of the fields is D gene, V gene, clone size, J gene, CDR3 DNA, CDR3 protein. The D gene is left open where the match is weak. Some rows have no size entry. The others give once, few or many, or a class for an expanded clone.

.,TRBV18,.,TRBJ1-1,TGTGCCAGCTCTCGACAGGTGAACACTGAAGCTTTCTTT,CASSRQVNTEAFF
.,TRBV15,.,TRBJ2-2,TGTGCCACCAGCAGAGATAACGATATTTATAGGAGTCGCACCGGGGAGCTGTTTTTT,CATSRDNDIYRSRTGELFF
.,TRBV20-1,.,TRBJ2-7,TGCAGTGCTAGAAACATCTACGAGCAGTACTTC,CSARNIYEQYF
TRBD1,TRBV7-2,once,TRBJ1-1,TGTGCCAGCAGCTTACTTGGACAGGGGAGGCGCACTGAAGCTTTCTTT,CASSLLGQGRRTEAFF
TRBD2,TRBV2,.,TRBJ2-3,TGTGCCAGCCTATTGAGCGGGGGGGCGTCACATGATACGCAGTATTTT,CASLLSGGASHDTQYF
.,TRBV5-6,.,TRBJ1-1,TGTGCCAGCAGCCGACAAGGCTTGAACACTGAAGCTTTCTTT,CASSRQGLNTEAFF
TRBD2,TRBV18,.,TRBJ2-1,TGTGCCAGCTCACCCCCGGGACTAGCGGGGGGGAATGAGCAGTTCTTC,CASSPPGLAGGNEQFF
TRBD1,TRBV9,.,TRBJ1-3,TGTGCCAGCAGCCAAGGACAGGGGGGCTCTGGAAACACCATATATTTT,CASSQGQGGSGNTIYF
TRBD1,TRBV30,.,TRBJ1-2,TGTGCCTGGAGACTAGGGGGGACAGGGGGTTATGGCTACACCTTC,CAWRLGGTGGYGYTF
TRBD1,TRBV2,.,TRBJ2-3,TGTGCCAGCAGAATGACAGGGTCAGATACGCAGTATTTT,CASRMTGSDTQYF
.,TRBV30,.,TRBJ2-7,TGTGCCTGGACTAGGAGGGGGGGGGACGAGCAGTACTTC,CAWTRRGGDEQYF
.,TRBV9,.,TRBJ2-3,TGTGCCAGCAGCGCCCAGGGGACGTTCATGGATACGCAGTATTTT,CASSAQGTFMDTQYF
.,TRBV5-1,few,TRBJ1-2,TGCGCCAGCAGCCCGGAGGGGGGGCAGGGCTATGGCTACACCTTC,CASSPEGGQGYGYTF
TRBD1,TRBV5-1,.,TRBJ1-2,TGCGCCAGCAGCCCCGGACAGGCAAAGATCTATGGCTACACCTTC,CASSPGQAKIYGYTF
.,TRBV3-1/TRBV3-2,once,TRBJ1-1,TGTGCCAGCAGCCAAGGAGACAGGCCCACAATGAACACTGAAGCTTTCTTT,CASSQGDRPTMNTEAFF
TRBD1,TRBV10-3,.,TRBJ1-5,TGTGCCATCATGGGGACAGGGGGCGGGCCCCAGCATTTT,CAIMGTGGGPQHF
.,TRBV7-3,.,TRBJ2-1,TGTGCCAGCAGCTTAACCCGGGACAATGAGCAGTTCTTC,CASSLTRDNEQFF
.,TRBV18,.,TRBJ1-5,TGTGCCAGCTCATCGACACCCTTCAATCAGCCCCAGCATTTT,CASSSTPFNQPQHF
.,TRBV19,few,TRBJ2-3,TGTGCCAGTAGTCCCAATGTGGAGACAGATACGCAGTATTTT,CASSPNVETDTQYF
.,TRBV3-1/TRBV3-2,.,TRBJ1-2,TGTGCCAGCACCATCTTTGGGCACGGTGGCTACACCTTC,CASTIFGHGGYTF
.,TRBV10-1,.,TRBJ1-1,TGCGCCAGCAGTGAGAACATGAACACTGAAGCTTTCTTT,CASSENMNTEAFF
TRBD1,TRBV19,few,TRBJ1-6,TGTGCCAGTAGTACCCGACAGGGGAGAAGTAATTCACCCCTCCACTTT,CASSTRQGRSNSPLHF
.,TRBV5-1,.,TRBJ2-1,TGCGCCAGCAGCCCATCTACAGGCTCCTACAATGAGCAGTTCTTC,CASSPSTGSYNEQFF
TRBD2,TRBV2,.,TRBJ2-3,TGTGCCAGCAGTGGAACTAGCGGGGGCGCGGGGGATACGCAGTATTTT,CASSGTSGGAGDTQYF
.,TRBV20-1,.,TRBJ2-7,TGCAGTGCTAGTGAACAGGGCTTTGAGCAGTACTTC,CSASEQGFEQYF
TRBD1,TRBV4-1,.,TRBJ1-5,TGCGCCAGCAGCCAAACAGGGGATGGCAATCAGCCCCAGCATTTT,CASSQTGDGNQPQHF
.,TRBV5-6,.,TRBJ1-1,TGTGCCAGCAACAGCCCCTCCGGAGGAGCGGCTTTCTTT,CASNSPSGGAAFF
.,TRBV7-2,.,TRBJ1-5,TGTGCCAGCAGCTCCTCCGACGGAGGGGGGGGCTCGGCCCAGCATTTT,CASSSSDGGGGSAQHF
TRBD2,TRBV5-6,.,TRBJ2-3,TGTGCCAGCAGCTTTAAAGAGCGGCGGGGGTCGGATACGCAGTATTTT,CASSFKERRGSDTQYF
.,TRBV3-1/TRBV3-2,.,TRBJ2-1,TGTGCCAGCAGCCAAGACAGGGAGGATGAGCAGTTCTTC,CASSQDREDEQFF
TRBD1,TRBV28,.,TRBJ2-7,TGTGCCAGCAGGACAGGGGACGGTTACGAGCAGTACTTC,CASRTGDGYEQYF